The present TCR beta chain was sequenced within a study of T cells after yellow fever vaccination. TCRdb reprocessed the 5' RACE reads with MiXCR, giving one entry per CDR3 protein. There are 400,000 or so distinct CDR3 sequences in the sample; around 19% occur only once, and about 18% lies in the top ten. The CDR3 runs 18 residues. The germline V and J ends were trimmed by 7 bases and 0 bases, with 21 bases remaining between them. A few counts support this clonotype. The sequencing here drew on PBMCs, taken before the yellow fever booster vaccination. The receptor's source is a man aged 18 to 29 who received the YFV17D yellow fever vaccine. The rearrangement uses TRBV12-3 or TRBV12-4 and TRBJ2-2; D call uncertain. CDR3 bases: TGTGCCAGCAATCGCCTCCGAGGCATTCACACGAACACCGGGGAGCTGTTTTTT. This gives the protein CASNRLRGIHTNTGELFF.